The clone carrying this TCR beta chain was recorded a few times. Its target is not known. The entry originates in a study of type 1 regulatory T cells. TCRdb redid the calling of the reads with MiXCR, one entry per CDR3 protein. The table includes more than 60,000 distinct CDR3 sequences, almost 50% detected once. With 3 bases removed from V and 5 bases from J, the gap between germline ends came to 16 bases. The CDR3 is 15 amino acids. Germline values: CDR1 SGHRS, CDR2 YFSETQ. The chain combines TRBV5-1 with TRBJ2-3; D possibly corresponds to TRBD1 (6 bases). Sequenced input: cultured non-Tr1 T cells, either the whole culture or a sorted T cell fraction (not recorded which). The origin of this receptor is a human donor in good health. Here the CDR3 DNA reads TGCGCCAGCAGCTCTGGGGGCAGGGTCGAAGATACGCAGTATTTT. Amino acid sequence: CASSSGGRVEDTQYF.